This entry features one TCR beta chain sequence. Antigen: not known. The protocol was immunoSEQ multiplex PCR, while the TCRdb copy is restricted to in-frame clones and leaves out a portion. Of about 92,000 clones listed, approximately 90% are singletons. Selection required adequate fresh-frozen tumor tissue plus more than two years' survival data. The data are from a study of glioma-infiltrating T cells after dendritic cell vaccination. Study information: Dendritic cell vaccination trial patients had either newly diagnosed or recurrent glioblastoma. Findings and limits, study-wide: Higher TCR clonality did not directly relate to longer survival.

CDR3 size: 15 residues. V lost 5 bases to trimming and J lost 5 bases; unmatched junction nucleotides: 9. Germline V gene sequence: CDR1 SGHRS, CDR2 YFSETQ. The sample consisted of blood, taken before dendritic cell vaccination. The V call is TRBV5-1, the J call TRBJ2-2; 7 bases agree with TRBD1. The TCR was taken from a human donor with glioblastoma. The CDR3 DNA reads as TGCGCCAGCAGTTACGACAGGGTATATACCGGGGAGCTGTTTTTT. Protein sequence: CASSYDRVYTGELFF.